This T cell receptor beta chain was observed in a study of blood T cell repertoires in COVID-19. The J segment lost 6 bases and the V segment lost 3 bases, leaving 8 bases of the junction unmatched. The CDR3 sequence is 16 residues long. Germline assignment: CDR1 KGHSH and CDR2 LQKENI. How the authors handled the data: From reference gene primer amplification, estimates of nucleated cell counts were derived. Sequenced by immunoSEQ multiplex PCR; TCRdb stores in-frame clones only, minus some. D and trimming were read from the DNA, whereas the V and J calls and clone size are those reported in that table. The data show fewer than 200,000 clones, 76% seen once.

The sequence was collected from a woman aged 50 to 65 with active or convalescent COVID-19. The sample was peripheral blood. The chain is built from TRBV18 and TRBJ2-1; the match to TRBD2 covers 10 bases. The CDR3 DNA is TGTGCCAGCTCACCTTACAGCGGGGGGGCAGGCAATGAGCAGTTCTTC. Translating gives CASSPYSGGAGNEQFF.